The clone carrying this TCR beta chain was found a few times. This sample was included in a study of blood T cell repertoires in COVID-19. Study-level background: Both acute and convalescent COVID-19 samples were obtained from the United States, Italy and Spain. PBMCs, B-cell-depleted T cells, or T cells provided the cDNA or gDNA that made up the material.

In the study's own analysis: Amplification of reference gene primers provided the estimated nucleated cell counts. Generated by immunoSEQ multiplex PCR, the TCRdb table keeps only in-frame clones and is missing some. Clonal size and the V and J genes are those of that table, whereas D and trimming came from the DNA. Among 250,000 or so clones listed, 86% were seen once. Germline trimming cut 1 base from V and 2 bases from J; bases unmatched to any gene: 18. CDR1 and CDR2 from the germline V gene are SGHTS and YDEGEE. CDR3 length: 19 residues. The sequence was collected from a man in his forties with active or convalescent COVID-19. The chain recombines TRBV5-8 with TRBJ2-7, with 7 bases matching TRBD2. Sequencing input: peripheral blood. CDR3 sequence reads: CASSLLGGGSGNRPYEQYF. The CDR3 DNA is TGTGCCAGCAGCTTGCTGGGGGGAGGGAGCGGGAACCGTCCCTACGAGCAGTACTTC. Variable domain in full (rest from reference TRBV5-8 and TRBJ2-7): EAGVTQSPTHLIKTRGQQATLRCSPISGHTSVYWYQQALGLGLQFLLWYDEGEERNRGNFPPRFSGRQFPNYSSELNVNALELEDSALYLCASSLLGGGSGNRPYEQYFGPGTRLTVT.